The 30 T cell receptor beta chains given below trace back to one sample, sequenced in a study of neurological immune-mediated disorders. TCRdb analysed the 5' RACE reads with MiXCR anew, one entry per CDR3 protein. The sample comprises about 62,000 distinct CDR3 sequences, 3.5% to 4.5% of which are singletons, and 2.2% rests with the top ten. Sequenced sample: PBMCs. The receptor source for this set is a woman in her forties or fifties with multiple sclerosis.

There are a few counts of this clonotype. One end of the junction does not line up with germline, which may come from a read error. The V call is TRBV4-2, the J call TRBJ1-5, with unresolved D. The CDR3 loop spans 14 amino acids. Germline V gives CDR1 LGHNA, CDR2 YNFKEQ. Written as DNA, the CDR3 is TGTGCCAGCAGCCAAGAGCTGGGCAATCAGCCCCAGAATTTT. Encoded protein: CASSQELGNQPQNF.

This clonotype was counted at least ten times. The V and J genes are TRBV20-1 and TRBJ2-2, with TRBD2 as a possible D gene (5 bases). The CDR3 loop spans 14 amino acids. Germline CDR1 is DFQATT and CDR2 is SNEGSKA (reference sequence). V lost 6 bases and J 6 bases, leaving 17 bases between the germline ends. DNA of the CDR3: TGCAGTGCAAGCCGGGAAAGCGTCCCCGGGGAGCTGTTTTTT. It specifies CSASRESVPGELFF.

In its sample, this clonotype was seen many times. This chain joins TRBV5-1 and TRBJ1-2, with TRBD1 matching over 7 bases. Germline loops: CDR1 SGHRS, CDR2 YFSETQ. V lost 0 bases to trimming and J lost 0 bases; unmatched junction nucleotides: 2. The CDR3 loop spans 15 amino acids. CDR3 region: CASSLDRGANYGYTF. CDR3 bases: TGCGCCAGCAGCTTGGACAGGGGAGCTAACTATGGCTACACCTTC.

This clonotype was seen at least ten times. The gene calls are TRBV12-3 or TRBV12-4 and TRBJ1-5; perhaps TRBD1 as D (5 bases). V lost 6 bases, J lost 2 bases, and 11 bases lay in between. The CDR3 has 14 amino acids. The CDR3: CASRGVEGNQPQHF. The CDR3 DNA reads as TGTGCCAGCAGGGGGGTGGAGGGCAATCAGCCCCAGCATTTT.

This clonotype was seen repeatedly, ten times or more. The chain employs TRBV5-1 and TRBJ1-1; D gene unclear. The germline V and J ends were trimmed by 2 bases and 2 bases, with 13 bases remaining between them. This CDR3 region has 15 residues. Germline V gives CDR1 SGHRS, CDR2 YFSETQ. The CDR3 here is CASSFKTGGNTEAFF. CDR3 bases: TGCGCCAGCAGCTTCAAGACGGGTGGTAACACTGAAGCTTTCTTT.

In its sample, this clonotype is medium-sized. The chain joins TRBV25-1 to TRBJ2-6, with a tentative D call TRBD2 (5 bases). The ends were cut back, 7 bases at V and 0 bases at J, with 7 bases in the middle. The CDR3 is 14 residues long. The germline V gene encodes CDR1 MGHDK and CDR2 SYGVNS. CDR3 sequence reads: CASTGNSGANVLTF. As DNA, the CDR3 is TGTGCCAGCACGGGGAACTCTGGGGCCAACGTCCTGACTTTC. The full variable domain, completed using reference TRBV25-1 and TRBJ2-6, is EADIYQTPRYLVIGTGKKITLECSQTMGHDKMYWYQQDPGMELHLIHYSYGVNSTEKGDLSSESTVSRIRTEHFPLTLESARPSHTSQYLCASTGNSGANVLTFGAGSRLTVL.

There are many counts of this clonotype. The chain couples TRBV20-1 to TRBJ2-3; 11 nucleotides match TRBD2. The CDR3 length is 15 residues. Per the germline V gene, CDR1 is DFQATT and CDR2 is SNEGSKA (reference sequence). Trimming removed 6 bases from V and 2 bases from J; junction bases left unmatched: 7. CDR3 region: CSAGGLAGATDTQYF. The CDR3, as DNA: TGCAGTGCCGGAGGACTAGCGGGCGCCACAGATACGCAGTATTTT.

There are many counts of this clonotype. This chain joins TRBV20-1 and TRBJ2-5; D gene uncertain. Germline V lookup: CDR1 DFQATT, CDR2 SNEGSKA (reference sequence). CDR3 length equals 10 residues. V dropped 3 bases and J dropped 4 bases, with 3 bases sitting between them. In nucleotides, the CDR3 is TGCAGTGCTAGTGGAGAGACCCAGTACTTC. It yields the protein CSASGETQYF.

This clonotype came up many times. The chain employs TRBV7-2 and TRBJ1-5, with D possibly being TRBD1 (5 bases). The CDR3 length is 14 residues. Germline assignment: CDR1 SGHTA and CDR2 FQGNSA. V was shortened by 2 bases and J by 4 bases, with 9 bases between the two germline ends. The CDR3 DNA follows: TGTGCCAGCAGCTTATTGCGGGGGAATCAGCCCCAGCATTTT. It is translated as CASSLLRGNQPQHF.

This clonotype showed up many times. CDR3 coding DNA: TGCGCCAGCAGCATCCATGACGAGCAGTACTTC. Residues: CASSIHDEQYF. The chain uses TRBV5-1 and TRBJ2-7; no firm D call. CDR1 SGHRS and CDR2 YFSETQ come from the germline V gene. This CDR3 comprises 11 residues. V was clipped by 4 bases and J by 5 bases, with 7 bases between them.

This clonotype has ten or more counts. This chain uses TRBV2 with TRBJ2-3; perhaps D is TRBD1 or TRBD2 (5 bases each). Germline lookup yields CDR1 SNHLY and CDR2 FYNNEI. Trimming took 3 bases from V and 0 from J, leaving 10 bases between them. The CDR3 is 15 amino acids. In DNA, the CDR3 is TGTGCCAGCAGTGAGGGGGTCGGGAGCACAGATACGCAGTATTTT. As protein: CASSEGVGSTDTQYF.

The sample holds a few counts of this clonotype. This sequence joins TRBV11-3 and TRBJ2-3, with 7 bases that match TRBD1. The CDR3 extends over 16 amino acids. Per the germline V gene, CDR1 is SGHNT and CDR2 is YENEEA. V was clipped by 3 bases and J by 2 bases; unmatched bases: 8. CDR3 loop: CASSFHTGQITDTQYF. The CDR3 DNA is TGTGCCAGCAGCTTCCACACGGGACAGATCACAGATACGCAGTATTTT.

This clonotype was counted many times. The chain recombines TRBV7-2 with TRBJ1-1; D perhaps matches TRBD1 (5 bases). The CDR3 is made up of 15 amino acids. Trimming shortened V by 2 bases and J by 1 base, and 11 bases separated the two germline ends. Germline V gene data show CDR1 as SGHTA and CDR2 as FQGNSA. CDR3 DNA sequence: TGTGCCAGCAGCTTATACGGGGACCCGAACACTGAAGCTTTCTTT. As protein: CASSLYGDPNTEAFF.

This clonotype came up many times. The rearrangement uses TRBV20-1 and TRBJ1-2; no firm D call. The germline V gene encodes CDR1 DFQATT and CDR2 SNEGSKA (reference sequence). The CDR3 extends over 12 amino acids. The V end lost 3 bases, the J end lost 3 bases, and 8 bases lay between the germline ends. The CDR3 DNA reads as TGCAGTGCTAGCCATCCGGACTATGGCTACACCTTC. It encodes CSASHPDYGYTF.

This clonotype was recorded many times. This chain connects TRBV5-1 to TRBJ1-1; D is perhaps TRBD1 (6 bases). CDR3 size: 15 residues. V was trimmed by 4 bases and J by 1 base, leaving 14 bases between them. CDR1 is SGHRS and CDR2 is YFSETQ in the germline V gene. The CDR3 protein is CASSLGGTQNTEAFF. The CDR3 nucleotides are TGCGCCAGCAGCCTTGGTGGGACACAGAACACTGAAGCTTTCTTT.

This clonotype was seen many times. This chain's CDR3 is CASSSPLTGPGPGANVLTF. The DNA for the CDR3 is TGTGCCAGCAGTTCCCCTCTCACGGGCCCCGGCCCCGGGGCCAACGTCCTGACTTTC. This rearrangement joins TRBV7-6 to TRBJ2-6; D not certain. The V gene's germline CDR1 is SGHVS and CDR2 FNYEAQ. The ends were cut back, 6 bases at V and 4 bases at J, with 25 bases in the middle. The CDR3 length is 19 residues.

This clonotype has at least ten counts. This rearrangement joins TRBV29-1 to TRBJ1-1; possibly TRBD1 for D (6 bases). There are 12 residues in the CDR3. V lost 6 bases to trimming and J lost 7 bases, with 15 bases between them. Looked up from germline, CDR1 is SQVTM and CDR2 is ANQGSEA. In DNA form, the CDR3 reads TGCAGCGTCGGAAGACAGGCCCTTGAAGCTTTCTTT. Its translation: CSVGRQALEAFF.

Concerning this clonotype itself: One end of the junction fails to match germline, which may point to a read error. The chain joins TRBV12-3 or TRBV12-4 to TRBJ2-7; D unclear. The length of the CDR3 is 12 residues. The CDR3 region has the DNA TGTGCCATCAGTTTAGCCGGGTACGAGCAGTACTTC. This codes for CAISLAGYEQYF.

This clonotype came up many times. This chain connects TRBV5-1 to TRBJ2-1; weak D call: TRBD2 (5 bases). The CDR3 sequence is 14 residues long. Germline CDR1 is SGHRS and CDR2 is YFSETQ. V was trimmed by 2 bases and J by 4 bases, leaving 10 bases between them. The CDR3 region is CASSFTPGYNEQFF. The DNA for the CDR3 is TGCGCCAGCAGCTTCACTCCGGGGTACAATGAGCAGTTCTTC.

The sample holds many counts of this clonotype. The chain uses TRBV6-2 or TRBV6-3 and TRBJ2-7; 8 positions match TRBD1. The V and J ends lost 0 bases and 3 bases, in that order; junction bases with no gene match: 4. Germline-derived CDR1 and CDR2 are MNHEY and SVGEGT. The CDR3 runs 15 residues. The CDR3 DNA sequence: TGTGCCAGCAGTTACTCTCTGGACAGGGTCTACGAGCAGTACTTC. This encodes CASSYSLDRVYEQYF.

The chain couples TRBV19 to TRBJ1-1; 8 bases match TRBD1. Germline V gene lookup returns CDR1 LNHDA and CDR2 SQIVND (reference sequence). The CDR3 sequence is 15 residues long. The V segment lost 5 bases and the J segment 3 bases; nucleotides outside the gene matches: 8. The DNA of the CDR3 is TGTGCCAGTAGTGCCCTGGACAGGGAGGACACTGAAGCTTTCTTT. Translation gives CASSALDREDTEAFF.

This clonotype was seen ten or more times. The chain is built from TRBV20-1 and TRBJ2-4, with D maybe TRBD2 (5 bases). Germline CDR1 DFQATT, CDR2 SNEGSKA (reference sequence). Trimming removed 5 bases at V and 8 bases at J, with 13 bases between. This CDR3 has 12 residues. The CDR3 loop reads CSALHEGYIQYF. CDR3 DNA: TGCAGTGCTCTTCACGAGGGCTACATTCAGTACTTC.

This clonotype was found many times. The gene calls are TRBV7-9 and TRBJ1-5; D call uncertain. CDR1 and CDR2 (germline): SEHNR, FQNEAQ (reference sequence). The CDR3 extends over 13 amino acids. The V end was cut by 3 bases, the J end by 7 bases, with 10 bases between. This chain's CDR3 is CASSFREGQPQHF. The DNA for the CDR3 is TGTGCCAGCAGCTTCCGGGAAGGGCAGCCCCAGCATTTT.

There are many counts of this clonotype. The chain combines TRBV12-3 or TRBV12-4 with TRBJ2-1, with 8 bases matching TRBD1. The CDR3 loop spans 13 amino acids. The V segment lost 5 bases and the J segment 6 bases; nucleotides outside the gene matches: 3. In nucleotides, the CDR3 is TGTGCCAGCAGTGGGACAGGTCCCAATGAGCAGTTCTTC. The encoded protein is CASSGTGPNEQFF.

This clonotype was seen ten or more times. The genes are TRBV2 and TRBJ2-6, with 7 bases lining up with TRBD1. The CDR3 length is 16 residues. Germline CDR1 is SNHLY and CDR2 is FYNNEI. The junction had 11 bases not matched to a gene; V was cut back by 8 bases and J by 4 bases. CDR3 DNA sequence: TGTGCCAGCTTGACAGGGCATTCGAGAGGGGCCAACGTCCTGACTTTC. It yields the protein CASLTGHSRGANVLTF.

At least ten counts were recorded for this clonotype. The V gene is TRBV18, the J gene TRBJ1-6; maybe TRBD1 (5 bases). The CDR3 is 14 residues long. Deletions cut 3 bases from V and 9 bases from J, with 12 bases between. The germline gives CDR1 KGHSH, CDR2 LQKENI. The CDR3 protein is CASSPQGWSSPLHF. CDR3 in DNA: TGTGCCAGCTCACCCCAGGGATGGAGTTCACCCCTCCACTTT.

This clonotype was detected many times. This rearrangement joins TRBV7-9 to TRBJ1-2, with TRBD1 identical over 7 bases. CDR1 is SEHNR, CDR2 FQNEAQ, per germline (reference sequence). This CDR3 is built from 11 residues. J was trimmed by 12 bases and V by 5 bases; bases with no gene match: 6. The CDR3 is CASSEDRVHTF. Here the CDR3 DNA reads TGTGCCAGCAGCGAAGACAGGGTCCACACCTTC.

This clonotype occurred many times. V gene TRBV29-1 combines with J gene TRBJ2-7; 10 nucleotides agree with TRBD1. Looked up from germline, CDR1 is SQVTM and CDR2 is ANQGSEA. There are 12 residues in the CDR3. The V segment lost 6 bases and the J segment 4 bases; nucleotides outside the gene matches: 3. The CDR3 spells CSVGQGRYEQYF. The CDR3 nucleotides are TGCAGCGTGGGACAGGGGAGATACGAGCAGTACTTC.

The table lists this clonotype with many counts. The CDR3 reads CSVDLTGADYGYTF. CDR3 DNA: TGCAGCGTTGACTTGACAGGGGCAGACTATGGCTACACCTTC. The chain carries TRBV29-1 and TRBJ1-2, with 8 bases matching TRBD1. The CDR3 sequence is 14 residues long. CDR1 is SQVTM, CDR2 ANQGSEA, per germline. V gave up 3 bases and J gave up 3 bases; unmatched junction bases: 6.

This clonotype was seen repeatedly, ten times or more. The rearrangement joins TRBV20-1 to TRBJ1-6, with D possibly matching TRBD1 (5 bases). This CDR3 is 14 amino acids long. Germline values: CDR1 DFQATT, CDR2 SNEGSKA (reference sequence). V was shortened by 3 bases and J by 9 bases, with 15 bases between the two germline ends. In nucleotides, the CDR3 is TGCAGTGCTAGTCGGTCGGGGGAGAGTTCACCCCTCCACTTT. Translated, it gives CSASRSGESSPLHF.